The rows below give T cell receptor beta chains drawn from one sample of a study of CD4+ T cells in melanoma. Libraries were prepared by immunoSEQ multiplex PCR; TCRdb keeps only in-frame clonotypes and omits some of them. The repertoire includes more than 15,000 clones, 81% of them detected once, and around 5% sits in the top ten. Sequenced: cells from a culture (not recorded whether cultured in vitro). These receptors were obtained from a human donor with melanoma. Each CDR3 is given with its conserved first and last residue. D genes are given only for firm matches. The listing skips clone size in some rows; elsewhere it reads once, few, many or a size class.

j_call,v_call,d_call,clone_size,cdr3_nt,cdr3_aa
TRBJ2-1,TRBV30,.,.,TGTGCCTGGAGTGTCCGGAATGAGCAGTTCTTC,CAWSVRNEQFF
TRBJ1-2,TRBV6-5,.,.,TGTGCCAGCAGTTACTGGGACGGTGGCTACACCTTC,CASSYWDGGYTF
TRBJ2-1,TRBV19,TRBD1,.,TGTGCCAGTAGGAGGACAGGGCAGGGCAATGAGCAGTTCTTC,CASRRTGQGNEQFF
TRBJ1-1,TRBV10-2,.,.,TGCGCCAGCAGTGTCTCGGGGGGTACTGAAGCTTTCTTT,CASSVSGGTEAFF
TRBJ1-1,TRBV18,.,.,TGTGCCAGCTCACCACCCCAGGGTTGGGGGCCTGAAGCTTTCTTT,CASSPPQGWGPEAFF
TRBJ1-2,TRBV30,.,.,TGTGCCTGGAGTTTGGATTGGGAGCTGGGGCGAGCCGGCTATGGCTACACCTTC,CAWSLDWELGRAGYGYTF
TRBJ1-2,TRBV11-2,.,.,TGTGCCAGCAGCTTCGCTGGGAGCTATGGCTACACCTTC,CASSFAGSYGYTF
TRBJ1-2,TRBV6-5,.,.,TGTGCCAGCGCGATGGACCAACTTGTCTATGGCTACACCTTC,CASAMDQLVYGYTF
TRBJ1-1,TRBV7-3,.,few,TGTGCCAGCAGCTTACTTCCTGGGGGGATGAACACTGAAGCTTTCTTT,CASSLLPGGMNTEAFF
TRBJ1-1,TRBV29-1,.,.,TGCAGCGTCAAAAAGACCCCCAAGGGCACTGAAGCTTTCTTT,CSVKKTPKGTEAFF
TRBJ2-5,TRBV30,.,.,TGTGCCTGGGGGGAAGGGTTGGTTGAGACCCAGTACTTC,CAWGEGLVETQYF
TRBJ2-2,TRBV5-1,TRBD2,.,TGCGCCAGCAGCTTTGTACTAGCGGGGTTCTCCGGGGAGCTGTTTTTT,CASSFVLAGFSGELFF
TRBJ2-7,TRBV7-9,.,.,TGTGCCAGCAGCTTTTCCCAACTACAGGGTAACGAGCAGTACTTC,CASSFSQLQGNEQYF
TRBJ2-7,TRBV5-1,.,.,TGCGCCAGCACCCAGCAGGGTGATGGCGAGCAGTACTTC,CASTQQGDGEQYF
TRBJ2-3,TRBV6-1,.,.,TGTGCCAGCAATTTCCAGGGTACAGATACGCAGTATTTT,CASNFQGTDTQYF
TRBJ1-5,TRBV6-5,.,.,TGTGCCAGCCCCATGGCGGATTATAGCAATCAGCCCCAGCATTTT,CASPMADYSNQPQHF